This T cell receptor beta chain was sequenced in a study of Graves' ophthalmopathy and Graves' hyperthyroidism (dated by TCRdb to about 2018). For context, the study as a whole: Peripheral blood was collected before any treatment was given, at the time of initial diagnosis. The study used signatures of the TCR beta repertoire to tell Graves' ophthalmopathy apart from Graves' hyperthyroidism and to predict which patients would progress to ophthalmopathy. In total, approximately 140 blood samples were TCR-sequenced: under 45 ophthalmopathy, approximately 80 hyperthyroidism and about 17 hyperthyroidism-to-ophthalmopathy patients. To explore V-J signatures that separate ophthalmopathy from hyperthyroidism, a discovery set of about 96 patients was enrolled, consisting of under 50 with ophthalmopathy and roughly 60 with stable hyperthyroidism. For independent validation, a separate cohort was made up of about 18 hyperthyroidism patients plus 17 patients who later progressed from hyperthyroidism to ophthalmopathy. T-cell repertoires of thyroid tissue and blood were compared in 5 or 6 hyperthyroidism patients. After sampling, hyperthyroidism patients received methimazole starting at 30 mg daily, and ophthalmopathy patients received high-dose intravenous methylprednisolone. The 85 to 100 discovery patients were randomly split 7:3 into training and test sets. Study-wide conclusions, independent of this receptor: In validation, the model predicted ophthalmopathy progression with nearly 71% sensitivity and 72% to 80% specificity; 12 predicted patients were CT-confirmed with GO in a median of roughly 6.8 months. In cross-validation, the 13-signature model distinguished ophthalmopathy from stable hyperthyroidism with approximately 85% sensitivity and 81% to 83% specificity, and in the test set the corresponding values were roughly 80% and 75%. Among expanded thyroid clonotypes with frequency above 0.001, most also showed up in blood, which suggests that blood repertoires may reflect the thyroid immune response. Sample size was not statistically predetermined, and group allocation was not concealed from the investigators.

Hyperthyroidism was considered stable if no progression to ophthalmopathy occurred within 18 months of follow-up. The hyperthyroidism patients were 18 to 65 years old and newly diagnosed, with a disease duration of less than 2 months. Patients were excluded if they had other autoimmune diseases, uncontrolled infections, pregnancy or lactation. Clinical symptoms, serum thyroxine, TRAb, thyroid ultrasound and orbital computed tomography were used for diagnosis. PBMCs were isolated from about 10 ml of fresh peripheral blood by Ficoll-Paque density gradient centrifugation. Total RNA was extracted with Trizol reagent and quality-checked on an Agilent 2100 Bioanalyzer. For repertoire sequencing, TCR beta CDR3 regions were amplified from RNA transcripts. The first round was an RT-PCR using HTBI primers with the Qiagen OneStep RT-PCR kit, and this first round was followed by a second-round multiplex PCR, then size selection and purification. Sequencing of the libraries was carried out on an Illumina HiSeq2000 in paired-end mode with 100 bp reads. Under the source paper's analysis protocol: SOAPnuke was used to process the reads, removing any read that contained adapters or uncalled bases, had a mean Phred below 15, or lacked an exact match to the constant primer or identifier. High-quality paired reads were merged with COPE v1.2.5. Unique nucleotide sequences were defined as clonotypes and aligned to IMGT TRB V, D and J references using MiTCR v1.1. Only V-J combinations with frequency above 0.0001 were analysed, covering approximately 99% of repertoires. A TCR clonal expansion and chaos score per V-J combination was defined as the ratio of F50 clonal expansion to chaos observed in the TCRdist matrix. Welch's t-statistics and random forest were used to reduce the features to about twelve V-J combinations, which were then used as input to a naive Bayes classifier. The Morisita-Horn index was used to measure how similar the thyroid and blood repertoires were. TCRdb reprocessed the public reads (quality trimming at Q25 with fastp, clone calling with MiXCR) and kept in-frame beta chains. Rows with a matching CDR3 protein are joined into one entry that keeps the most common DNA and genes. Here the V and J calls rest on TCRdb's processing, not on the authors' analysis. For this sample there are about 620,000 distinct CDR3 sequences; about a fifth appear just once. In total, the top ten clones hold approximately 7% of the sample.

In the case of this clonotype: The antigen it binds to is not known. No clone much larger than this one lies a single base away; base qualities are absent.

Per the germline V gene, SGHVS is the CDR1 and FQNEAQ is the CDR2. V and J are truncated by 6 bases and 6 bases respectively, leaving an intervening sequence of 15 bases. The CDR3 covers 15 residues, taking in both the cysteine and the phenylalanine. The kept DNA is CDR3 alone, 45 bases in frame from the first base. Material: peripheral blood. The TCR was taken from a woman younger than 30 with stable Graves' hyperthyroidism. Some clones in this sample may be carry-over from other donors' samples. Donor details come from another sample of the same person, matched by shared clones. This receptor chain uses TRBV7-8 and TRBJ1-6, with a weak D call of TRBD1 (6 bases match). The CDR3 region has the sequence CASRIGRGANSPLHF. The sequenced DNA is TGTGCCAGCAGGATTGGAAGGGGGGCTAATTCACCCCTCCACTTT.